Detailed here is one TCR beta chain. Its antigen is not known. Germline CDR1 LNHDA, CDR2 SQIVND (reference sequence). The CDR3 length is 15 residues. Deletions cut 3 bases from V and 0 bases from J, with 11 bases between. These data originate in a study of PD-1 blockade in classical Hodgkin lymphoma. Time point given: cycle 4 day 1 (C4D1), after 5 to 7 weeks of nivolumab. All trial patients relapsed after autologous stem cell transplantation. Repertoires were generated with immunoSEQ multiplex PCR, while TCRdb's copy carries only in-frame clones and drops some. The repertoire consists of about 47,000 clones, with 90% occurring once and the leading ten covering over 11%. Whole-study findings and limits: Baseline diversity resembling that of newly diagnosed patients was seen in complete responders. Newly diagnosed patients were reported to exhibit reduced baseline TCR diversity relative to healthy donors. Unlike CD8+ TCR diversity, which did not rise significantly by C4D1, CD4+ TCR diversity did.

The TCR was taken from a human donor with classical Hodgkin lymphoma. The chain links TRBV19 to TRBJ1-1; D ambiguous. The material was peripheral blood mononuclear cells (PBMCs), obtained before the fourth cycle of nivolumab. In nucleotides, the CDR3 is TGTGCCAGTAGTATCGTTCGCCTGATGAACACTGAAGCTTTCTTT. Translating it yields CASSIVRLMNTEAFF.